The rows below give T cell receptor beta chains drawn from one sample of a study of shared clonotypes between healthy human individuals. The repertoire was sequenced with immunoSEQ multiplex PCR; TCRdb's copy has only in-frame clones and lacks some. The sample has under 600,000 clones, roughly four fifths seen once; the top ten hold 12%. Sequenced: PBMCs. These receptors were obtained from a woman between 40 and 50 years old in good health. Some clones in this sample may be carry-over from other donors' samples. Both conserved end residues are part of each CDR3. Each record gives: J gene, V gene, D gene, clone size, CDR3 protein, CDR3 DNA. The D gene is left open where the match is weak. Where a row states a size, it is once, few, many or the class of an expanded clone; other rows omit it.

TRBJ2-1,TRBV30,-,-,CAWSKRTANNEQFF,TGTGCCTGGAGTAAGAGGACAGCTAACAATGAGCAGTTCTTC
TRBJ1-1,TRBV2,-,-,CASKTSWTPNTEAFF,TGTGCCAGCAAGACGTCCTGGACACCAAACACTGAAGCTTTCTTT
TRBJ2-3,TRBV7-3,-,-,CASSLRLIADTQYF,TGTGCCAGCAGCTTAAGACTAATTGCAGATACGCAGTATTTT
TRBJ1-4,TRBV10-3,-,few,CAISWGDNEKLFF,TGTGCCATCAGTTGGGGGGATAATGAAAAACTGTTTTTT
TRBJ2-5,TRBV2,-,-,CASSGGREKETQYF,TGTGCCAGCAGTGGCGGACGAGAAAAAGAGACCCAGTACTTC
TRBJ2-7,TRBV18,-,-,CASSVGTYEQYF,TGTGCCAGCTCAGTGGGCACCTACGAGCAGTACTTC
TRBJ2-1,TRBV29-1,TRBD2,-,CSVLEVAGGNEQFF,TGCAGCGTCCTCGAAGTAGCGGGAGGAAATGAGCAGTTCTTC
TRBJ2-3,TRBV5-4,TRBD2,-,CASSFAGGTLDTQYF,TGTGCCAGCAGCTTTGCGGGAGGTACCTTGGATACGCAGTATTTT
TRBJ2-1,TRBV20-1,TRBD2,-,CSARLREEQFF,TGCAGTGCTAGGTTGCGGGAGGAGCAGTTCTTC
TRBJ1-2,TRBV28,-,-,CASKKQGLDGYTF,TGTGCCAGCAAAAAACAGGGTCTCGATGGCTACACCTTC
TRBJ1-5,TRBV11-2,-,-,CASSLLGGGQPQHF,TGTGCCAGCAGCCTACTGGGCGGAGGACAGCCCCAGCATTTT
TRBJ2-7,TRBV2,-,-,CASSGTEGPLEQYF,TGTGCCAGCAGTGGGACCGAAGGACCTCTCGAGCAGTACTTC
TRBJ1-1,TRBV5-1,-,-,CASSKRTQGNTEAFF,TGCGCCAGCAGCAAAAGGACCCAGGGGAACACTGAAGCTTTCTTT
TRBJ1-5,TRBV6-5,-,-,CASSYGMGNQPQHF,TGTGCCAGCAGTTACGGTATGGGAAATCAGCCCCAGCATTTT
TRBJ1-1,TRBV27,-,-,CASSSWGRVTEAFF,TGTGCCAGCAGTTCGTGGGGCAGGGTCACTGAAGCTTTCTTT
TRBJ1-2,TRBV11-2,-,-,CASSLVGMGDGYTF,TGTGCCAGCAGCTTAGTCGGTATGGGGGACGGCTACACCTTC
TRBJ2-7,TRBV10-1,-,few,CASSESYNREDSEQYF,TGCGCCAGCAGTGAGTCATACAACAGGGAAGATAGCGAGCAGTACTTC
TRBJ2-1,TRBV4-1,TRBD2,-,CASSPGTSGDPSYNEQFF,TGCGCCAGCAGCCCTGGGACTAGCGGGGACCCCTCCTACAATGAGCAGTTCTTC
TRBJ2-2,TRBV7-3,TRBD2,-,CASSQRASGNTGELFF,TGTGCCAGCAGCCAGAGGGCTAGCGGAAACACCGGGGAGCTGTTTTTT
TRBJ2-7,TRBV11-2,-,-,CASSFLQGYVSEQYF,TGTGCCAGCAGCTTCTTACAGGGTTATGTCTCCGAGCAGTACTTC
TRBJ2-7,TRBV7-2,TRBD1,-,CASSLRDRDRDIKEQYF,TGTGCCAGCAGCTTACGGGACCGGGACAGGGATATTAAGGAGCAGTACTTC